This note documents a single TCR beta chain sequence. The target antigen is unknown. The method was immunoSEQ multiplex PCR; TCRdb's version includes in-frame clones alone and lacks a portion of them. This table has about 24,000 clones, more than 50% appearing once. The data were taken from a study of radiation and T cells in renal cell carcinoma. Study-level findings and limits: Dominant CDR3 motifs occupied more repertoire in irradiated than control tumors. Intratumoral heterogeneity was not captured in these approximately 1 g regions.

Treatment indicated: treatment-naive control, cytoreductive nephrectomy. The source is a human donor with renal cell carcinoma. Sequenced here: tumor tissue, sampled from a patient whose treatment was nephrectomy without radiotherapy.

CDR3 in amino acids: CASSLDPSGISSYEQYF. The DNA for the CDR3 is TGTGCCAGCAGCTTGGACCCTAGCGGCATTTCCTCCTACGAGCAGTACTTC. This chain connects TRBV5-4 to TRBJ2-7, with 7 bases that match TRBD2. The trim removed 0 bases at V and 0 bases at J, leaving 9 bases unmatched. CDR1 SGHNT and CDR2 YYREEE come from the germline V gene (reference sequence). The CDR3 loop spans 17 amino acids. The variable domain in full, completed from reference TRBV5-4 and TRBJ2-7, reads ETGVTQSPTHLIKTRGQQVTLRCSSQSGHNTVSWYQQALGQGPQFIFQYYREEENGRGNFPPRFSGLQFPNYSSELNVNALELDDSALYLCASSLDPSGISSYEQYFGPGTRLTVT.